The 6 T cell receptor beta chains below were found in one sample sequenced in a study of blood T cell repertoires in COVID-19. Measured with immunoSEQ multiplex PCR; TCRdb has only the in-frame clones, and not every one. This sample yields 250,000 to 400,000 clones, of which 75% to 90% are seen a single time; roughly 2.9% belongs to the top ten. Sequencing was carried out using peripheral blood. Receptor source: a woman in her twenties or thirties with COVID-19, enrolled during active disease.

The genes are TRBV2 and TRBJ2-3; a weak D match, TRBD2 (5 bases). Germline V lookup: CDR1 SNHLY, CDR2 FYNNEI. V lost 7 bases and J lost 4, with 15 bases in between. This CDR3 is 14 amino acids long. Here the CDR3 reads CASTGGPGPDTQYF. The CDR3 DNA is TGTGCCAGCACAGGAGGACCCGGGCCAGATACGCAGTATTTT.

The rearrangement uses TRBV5-6 and TRBJ1-2; 9 positions agree with TRBD1. Germline-derived CDR1 and CDR2 are SGHDT and YYEEEE. There are 15 residues in the CDR3. Trimming at V came to 4 bases and at J to 3 bases, leaving 7 bases not matched to a gene. CDR3 amino acids: CASSRPQGADYGYTF. In DNA, the CDR3 is TGTGCCAGCAGCCGGCCACAGGGGGCCGACTATGGCTACACCTTC.

This clone appeared a single time. The V and J genes are TRBV6-2 or TRBV6-3 and TRBJ1-2; tentatively, D is TRBD1 (6 bases). V lost 5 bases and J 8 bases, leaving 15 bases between the germline ends. The length of the CDR3 is 13 residues. Germline lookup yields CDR1 MNHEY and CDR2 SVGEGT. In DNA form, the CDR3 reads TGTGCCAGCAGTCGCGGGGGCCTTGGAGGCTACACCTTC. This gives the protein CASSRGGLGGYTF.

The chain carries TRBV19 and TRBJ2-6; weak D call: TRBD1 (5 bases). CDR1 LNHDA and CDR2 SQIVND come from the germline V gene (reference sequence). The CDR3 runs to 17 residues. Deletions cut 7 bases from V and 0 bases from J, with 16 bases between. The CDR3 DNA reads as TGTGCCAGTACCACGACAGCTACCCCCTCTGGGGCCAACGTCCTGACTTTC. Protein: CASTTTATPSGANVLTF.

As concerns this clone: The same CDR3 arises from other DNA sequences in this sample as well. V and J are TRBV5-1 and TRBJ2-5; TRBD2 aligns across 11 bases. The J segment lost 1 base and the V segment lost 0 bases, leaving 2 bases of the junction unmatched. The CDR3 consists of 16 residues. Per the germline V gene, CDR1 is SGHRS and CDR2 is YFSETQ. The CDR3 reads CASSLALAGGQETQYF. The CDR3 DNA sequence: TGCGCCAGCAGCTTGGCGCTAGCGGGAGGCCAAGAGACCCAGTACTTC.

The chain links TRBV6-5 to TRBJ2-5; 10 positions agree with TRBD2. The CDR3 is 15 amino acids. Germline-derived CDR1 and CDR2 are MNHEY and SVGAGI. V lost 5 bases and J lost 5; bases outside the gene matches: 8. CDR3 bases: TGTGCCAGCAGTCGCGAATCTAGCGGGAGTGAGACCCAGTACTTC. This sequence encodes CASSRESSGSETQYF.